The 23 T cell receptor beta chains below all came from one sample that was sequenced in a study of identical twins. Each CDR3 protein is one row after TCRdb ran MiXCR on the 5' RACE reads. The sample includes 450,000 or so distinct CDR3 sequences, 12% to 15% seen only once; the top ten take around 0.57%. The same specimen was also included in a second study, on yellow fever vaccine responses in identical twins.

Input material: CD4+ T cells sorted from blood. Receptors were obtained from a woman between 18 and 29 years old in good health.

The chain joins TRBV6-1 to TRBJ2-3; tentative D call: TRBD2 (6 bases). Germline V gene lookup returns CDR1 MNHNS and CDR2 SASEGT. V was cut by 2 bases and J by 2 bases, with 11 bases left in between. The CDR3 runs 15 residues. Here the CDR3 DNA reads TGTGCCAGCAGTGAAAAGGGGAGGCCCACAGATACGCAGTATTTT. This gives the protein CASSEKGRPTDTQYF.

This clonotype was counted only a few times. The J gene is TRBJ2-3, the V gene TRBV15, with 12 bases fitting TRBD2. This CDR3 has 17 residues. V trimming: 2 bases; J trimming: 0 bases; junction bases outside the gene matches: 3. Germline V CDR1 and CDR2: LNHNV, YYDKDF (reference sequence). This CDR3 is CATSRLAGGTSTDTQYF. For the CDR3, the DNA is TGTGCCACCAGCAGACTAGCGGGGGGGACTAGCACAGATACGCAGTATTTT.

This clonotype was counted a few times. The V call is TRBV6-5, the J call TRBJ1-1; D is unresolved. Trimming stripped 6 bases from V and 7 bases from J, with 9 bases between. Germline loops: CDR1 MNHEY, CDR2 SVGAGI. The CDR3 has 11 residues. The CDR3 loop is CASSQLGEAFF. The CDR3 DNA reads as TGTGCCAGCAGCCAATTAGGTGAAGCTTTCTTT.

The chain couples TRBV10-3 to TRBJ2-1, with D hard to call. The CDR3 has 14 residues. Germline V gene sequence: CDR1 ENHRY, CDR2 SYGVKD. Trimming removed 6 bases at V and 1 base at J, with 10 bases between. The chain's CDR3 is CAIREHLSYNEQFF. CDR3 nucleotides: TGTGCCATCAGAGAGCACTTATCCTACAATGAGCAGTTCTTC.

This clonotype came up many times. The chain uses TRBV11-1 and TRBJ2-1; 10 bases match TRBD2. The germline gives CDR1 SGHAT, CDR2 FQDESV (reference sequence). Trimming took 1 base from V and 4 from J; bases not matched to a gene: 10. CDR3 length: 18 amino acids. CDR3 amino acids: CASSLDSSGREGYNEQFF. CDR3 DNA sequence: TGTGCCAGCAGCTTAGACTCTAGCGGGAGAGAGGGTTACAATGAGCAGTTCTTC.

This clonotype has more than one count but fewer than ten. V usage is TRBV15 and J usage is TRBJ1-5; D is undetermined. Germline assignment: CDR1 LNHNV and CDR2 YYDKDF (reference sequence). The V gene lost 0 bases and the J gene lost 4 bases, with 10 bases spanning the gap. This CDR3 has 15 amino acids. The CDR3 DNA follows: TGTGCCACCAGCAGAGATGGGCTTACGAATCAGCCCCAGCATTTT. It specifies CATSRDGLTNQPQHF.

The chain links TRBV28 to TRBJ2-7; the D call may be TRBD1 or TRBD2 (6 bases each). The CDR3 is 15 residues long. The ends were cut back, 6 bases at V and 9 bases at J, with 24 bases in the middle. Germline-derived CDR1 and CDR2 are MDHEN and SYDVKM. CDR3 region: CASSSPLPGALGQYF. The CDR3 DNA sequence: TGTGCCAGCAGCTCCCCTCTTCCGGGGGCCTTGGGGCAGTACTTC.

The rearrangement uses TRBV6-5 and TRBJ1-1, with 8 bases matching TRBD1. This CDR3 has 15 amino acids. V shed 0 bases and J 0 bases; nucleotides not matched to a gene: 0. The germline V gene has CDR1 MNHEY and CDR2 SVGAGI. The CDR3: CASSYSTGVNTEAFF. For the CDR3, the DNA is TGTGCCAGCAGTTACTCGACAGGGGTGAACACTGAAGCTTTCTTT.

The chain links TRBV20-1 to TRBJ2-1, with a tentative D call TRBD2 (7 bases). The CDR3 loop spans 13 amino acids. Germline V gene lookup returns CDR1 DFQATT and CDR2 SNEGSKA (reference sequence). V lost 5 bases and J 4 bases, leaving 12 bases between the germline ends. Here the CDR3 reads CSADSGTYNEQFF. DNA for the CDR3: TGCAGTGCTGACAGCGGGACATACAATGAGCAGTTCTTC.

The genes are TRBV2 and TRBJ2-1; no firm D call. V gave up 9 bases and J gave up 0 bases, with 12 bases separating them. From germline, CDR1 is SNHLY and CDR2 FYNNEI. The CDR3 loop spans 14 amino acids. For the CDR3, the DNA is TGTGCCAGAGCAAGGGCGAGCTCCTACAATGAGCAGTTCTTC. Protein: CARARASSYNEQFF.

J is TRBJ2-2 and V is TRBV6-6, with D possibly being TRBD1 or TRBD2 (5 bases each). The length of the CDR3 is 11 residues. Trimming left V 10 bases short and J 13 bases short, with 16 bases between. Germline V gene lookup returns CDR1 MNHNY and CDR2 SVGAGI (reference sequence). The CDR3 region is CATHRGGGLFF. The CDR3 nucleotides read TGTGCCACCCACCGGGGCGGTGGGCTGTTTTTT.

There are a few counts of this clonotype. This rearrangement joins TRBV28 to TRBJ2-5; D may be TRBD2 (6 bases). The CDR3 consists of 15 residues. Trimming cost V 7 bases and J 1 base, with 16 bases left between them. Germline V gene lookup returns CDR1 MDHEN and CDR2 SYDVKM. The CDR3, as DNA: TGTGCCAGCACCGAACTTCGGAGGGGCCAAGAGACCCAGTACTTC. Its translation: CASTELRRGQETQYF.

This clonotype has a handful of counts. The V and J genes are TRBV2 and TRBJ2-2; D gene ambiguous. The CDR3 is 14 residues long. Germline CDR1 and CDR2: SNHLY and FYNNEI. Trimming pared 2 bases from V and 5 bases from J, leaving 9 bases between. CDR3 DNA: TGTGCCAGCAGTGAAAGAGGCCTAACCGGGGAGCTGTTTTTT. It translates to CASSERGLTGELFF. The full variable domain, its missing parts supplied by reference TRBV2 and TRBJ2-2, is EPEVTQTPSHQVTQMGQEVILRCVPISNHLYFYWYRQILGQKVEFLVSFYNNEISEKSEIFDDQFSVERPDGSNFTLKIRSTKLEDSAMYFCASSERGLTGELFFGEGSRLTVL.

The genes are TRBV5-5 and TRBJ2-2; D gene unclear. The CDR3 contains 13 residues. Germline CDR1 reads SGHKS; CDR2 reads YYEKEE (reference sequence). V was clipped by 4 bases and J by 9 bases, with 13 bases between them. The CDR3 nucleotides are TGTGCCAGCAGCCTTGGGCTCCTCTGGGAGCTGTTTTTT. Its translation: CASSLGLLWELFF.

The chain is built from TRBV20-1 and TRBJ2-5; D gene uncertain. The CDR3 runs 13 residues. The ends were cut back, 3 bases at V and 1 base at J, with 9 bases in the middle. Germline-derived CDR1 and CDR2 are DFQATT and SNEGSKA (reference sequence). The CDR3 spells CSASFGVQETQYF. The CDR3 DNA reads as TGCAGTGCTAGTTTTGGGGTCCAAGAGACCCAGTACTTC.

CDR3 sequence: CASSFDGRAQETQYF. In DNA form, the CDR3 reads TGTGCCAGCAGCTTTGACGGGAGGGCACAAGAGACCCAGTACTTC. The rearrangement links TRBV7-3 to TRBJ2-5, with 8 bases aligning to TRBD2. V shed 3 bases, J shed 2 bases, and the junction held 5 bases outside the gene matches. The CDR3 length is 15 residues. CDR1 SGHTA and CDR2 FQGTGA come from the germline V gene.

V is TRBV20-1 and J is TRBJ2-1; D remains unclear. V shed 0 bases and J shed 0 bases, with 18 bases lying between them. CDR1 and CDR2 (germline): DFQATT, SNEGSKA (reference sequence). The CDR3 contains 18 residues. CDR3 bases: TGCAGTGCTAGAGACCTCCCCAAGCTGTTGTCCTCCTACAATGAGCAGTTCTTC. Translation gives CSARDLPKLLSSYNEQFF.

The rearrangement links TRBV7-9 to TRBJ2-1; no clear D. Germline CDR1 is SEHNR and CDR2 is FQNEAQ (reference sequence). The length of the CDR3 is 16 residues. Trimming shortened V by 5 bases and J by 2 bases, and 16 bases separated the two germline ends. The CDR3 protein is CASSLAATTPYNEQFF. The CDR3 DNA follows: TGTGCCAGCAGCCTTGCGGCTACTACCCCCTACAATGAGCAGTTCTTC.

The gene calls are TRBV6-1 and TRBJ2-7, with TRBD1 matching 8 bases. The CDR3 covers 14 residues. Germline CDR1 and CDR2: MNHNS and SASEGT. Trimming at V came to 8 bases and at J to 3 bases, leaving 9 bases not matched to a gene. CDR3 in DNA: TGTGCCAGCGGGGAAACAGGGGGAGACTACGAGCAGTACTTC. Translating gives CASGETGGDYEQYF.

The chain employs TRBV11-1 and TRBJ1-1; D call uncertain. The CDR3 sequence is 18 residues long. Trimming pared 4 bases from V and 1 base from J, leaving 22 bases between. The germline CDR1 and CDR2 sequences are SGHAT and FQDESV (reference sequence). The CDR3 nucleotides read TGTGCCAGCAGCTCGTCTAGGCACGTGTGGGCGGGGAACACTGAAGCTTTCTTT. Translating it yields CASSSSRHVWAGNTEAFF.

This clonotype has just a few counts. The V gene is TRBV10-3, the J gene TRBJ2-7, with D tentatively TRBD1 or TRBD2 (5 bases each). Germline V gene data show CDR1 as ENHRY and CDR2 as SYGVKD. The CDR3 contains 15 residues. The V and J ends lost 4 bases and 2 bases respectively, with 15 bases between them. This CDR3 reads CAISGRGAGAYEQYF. The DNA of the CDR3 is TGTGCCATCAGTGGTCGTGGGGCCGGGGCCTACGAGCAGTACTTC.

This clonotype was seen more than once but under ten times. The rearrangement links TRBV24-1 to TRBJ2-7; 7 positions agree with TRBD1. V lost 11 bases to trimming and J lost 2 bases; unmatched junction nucleotides: 14. The CDR3 runs to 15 residues. Per the germline V gene, CDR1 is KGHDR and CDR2 is SFDVKD. CDR3 sequence (DNA): TGTGCCAGAGAAACACTCGGACAGGAAGCCTACGAGCAGTACTTC. Translating gives CARETLGQEAYEQYF.

This clonotype was seen only a few times. One base away lies a much larger clone, so this may be a sequencing read error. The rearrangement links TRBV28 to TRBJ2-5; D call uncertain. The CDR3 length is 15 residues. The germline V gene has CDR1 MDHEN and CDR2 SYDVKM. Trimming took off 6 bases at V and 4 bases at J, with 18 bases between the two ends. The CDR3 bases are TGTGCCAGCAGCCCCGAGGTCCGGGCAGGAGAGACCCAGTACTTC. It translates to CASSPEVRAGETQYF.